This TCR beta chain was recorded in a study of blood T cell repertoires in COVID-19. As processed by the authors: Reference gene primer amplification yielded estimated nucleated cell counts. Method: immunoSEQ multiplex PCR; TCRdb's copy keeps in-frame clones and lacks some. V and J calls and clone size come straight from that table; D and trimming were deduced from the DNA. The repertoire includes roughly 250,000 clones, 75% to 90% of them detected once, and 0.87% sits in the top ten. Up to 2 weeks before entering the study, exposed participants had met a COVID-19 case. Sequences were obtained from PBMCs or T cells enriched from blood (not recorded which). The sequence was obtained from a man aged 50-60 years who had been exposed to COVID-19.

The CDR3 protein is CASSSTGLDEQFF. In DNA, the CDR3 is TGTGCCAGCAGCTCCACAGGGTTGGATGAGCAGTTCTTC. The chain recombines TRBV7-3 with TRBJ2-1, with a weak D call TRBD1 (6 bases). CDR3 length: 13 residues. Trimming shortened V by 4 bases and J by 8 bases, and 12 bases separated the two germline ends. Germline CDR1 and CDR2: SGHTA and FQGTGA.